These 25 T cell receptor beta chains came from one sample sequenced in a study of T cells in women clearing cervical HPV infection. Sequencing was performed with immunoSEQ multiplex PCR; in TCRdb, only in-frame clones are kept and a portion is missing. The repertoire table contains about 37,000 clones. Sequences were obtained from blood buffy coat. The receptors shown here come from a woman aged 18-70 years with a cervical HPV16 infection that either progressed to CIN3+ or cleared (not recorded which).

In the case of this clone: Coverage ceases 3 residues before the CDR3 finishes, and the germline J gene fills in the end. The J gene is TRBJ2-3, the V gene TRBV2; 9 bases agree with TRBD1. Germline loops: CDR1 SNHLY, CDR2 FYNNEI. Germline trimming cut 6 bases from V and 0 bases from J; bases unmatched to any gene: 7. This CDR3 region has 16 residues. The part of the CDR3 DNA that was read is TGTGCCAGCAGCGCTCTTACAGGGGGCAGCACAGATACG. Its translation: CASSALTGGSTDT. The full CDR3 protein is CASSALTGGSTDTQYF.

On this clone itself: From the germline J gene comes the end of the CDR3, since the read stops 3 residues before it. J is TRBJ1-2 and V is TRBV11-2; no definite D call. This CDR3 is built from 13 residues. CDR1 and CDR2 from the germline V gene are SGHAT and FQNNGV. The sequenced CDR3 bases are TGTGCCAGCAGCTTAGAGTCGCCGGGGGGC. Protein sequence: CASSLESPGG. In full, the CDR3 is CASSLESPGGYTF.

Points on this clone: The CDR3 end lies 3 residues beyond the end of the read and is filled in from the germline J gene. The genes are TRBV5-1 and TRBJ1-2; 8 nucleotides line up with TRBD1. Germline V CDR1 and CDR2: SGHRS, YFSETQ. The CDR3 spans 16 residues. The ends lost 1 base at V and 3 bases at J; junction bases unmatched: 8. The CDR3 reads CASSLPGGPSYYGYTF. CDR3 bases read: TGCGCCAGCAGCTTGCCAGGGGGCCCCTCATACTATGGC.

In the case of this clone: The CDR3 end falls 3 residues outside the read, so it is completed with the germline J gene. The rearrangement uses TRBV20-1 and TRBJ1-4; 7 bases align to TRBD1. V trimming: 4 bases; J trimming: 5 bases; junction bases outside the gene matches: 7. The CDR3 has 14 residues. Germline-derived CDR1 and CDR2 are DFQATT and SNEGSKA (reference sequence). Partial CDR3 DNA: TGCAGTGCTATGACAGGGTCGGGGAATGAAAAA. It yields the protein CSAMTGSGNEK. The complete CDR3 reads CSAMTGSGNEKLFF.

The CDR3: CASSPGTGGAYNDYTF. CDR3 bases read: TGTGCCAGCTCACCCGGGACAGGGGGAGCCTACAATGAC. This chain links TRBV18 with TRBJ1-2; TRBD1 matches 11 bases. The read gets to within 3 residues of the CDR3 end, and the germline J gene fills in the rest. CDR3 length: 16 residues. From germline, CDR1 is KGHSH and CDR2 LQKENI.

As regards this clone: The sequenced fragment ends 3 residues before the CDR3 boundary, so the rest is inferred from the germline J gene. V gene TRBV5-1 combines with J gene TRBJ2-2; 8 nucleotides line up with TRBD1. The CDR3 is made up of 16 amino acids. The V and J ends lost 0 bases and 6 bases, in that order; junction bases with no gene match: 7. From germline, CDR1 is SGHRS and CDR2 YFSETQ. CDR3 sequence reads: CASSLAYHRGSGELFF. CDR3 bases read: TGCGCCAGCAGCTTGGCGTATCACAGGGGGTCCGGGGAG.

Regarding this clone: The CDR3 is cut off 3 residues early in the read; its end comes from the germline J gene. The chain joins TRBV7-9 to TRBJ1-1, with TRBD1 matching 9 bases. The V gene end was trimmed by 1 base and the J gene end by 4 bases; junction bases not matched to a gene: 4. Germline V lookup: CDR1 SEHNR, CDR2 FQNEAQ (reference sequence). The CDR3 contains 15 residues. CDR3 DNA (partial): TGTGCCAGCAGCTTAGGGGACAGGGCGGGCACTGAA. Its translation: CASSLGDRAGTE. The whole CDR3 sequence is CASSLGDRAGTEAFF.

Of note for this clone: Read sequence stops 3 residues before the CDR3 end, and the germline J gene provides the missing end. The rearrangement links TRBV2 to TRBJ1-2, with D unclear. From germline, CDR1 is SNHLY and CDR2 FYNNEI. The CDR3 has 12 amino acids. The ends were cut back, 6 bases at V and 2 bases at J, with 7 bases in the middle. The CDR3 loop is CASRGQNYGYTF. The CDR3 DNA, read in part, is TGTGCCAGCAGAGGCCAAAACTATGGC.

The covered CDR3 bases are TGTGCCAGCAGCTTAGGACAGTTCACAGGGGCCAACGTG. Amino acid sequence: CASSLGQFTGANV. The whole CDR3 region reads CASSLGQFTGANVLFF. The chain uses TRBV7-6 and TRBJ2-2; 7 bases align to TRBD1. With the read ending 3 residues before the CDR3 end, the germline J gene is used to fill in that end. Germline CDR1 is SGHVS and CDR2 is FNYEAQ. The CDR3 has 16 amino acids.

For this clone: With the read ending 3 residues before the CDR3 end, the germline J gene is used to fill in that end. The chain uses TRBV20-1 and TRBJ1-2, with a possible D match to TRBD1 (6 bases). Trimming stripped 6 bases from V and 0 bases from J, with 17 bases between. There are 15 residues in the CDR3. Looked up from germline, CDR1 is DFQATT and CDR2 is SNEGSKA (reference sequence). CDR3 DNA, as far as it was read: TGCAGTGCCGTAACAGGGATGAGAGCTAACTATGGC. Protein sequence: CSAVTGMRANYG. The whole CDR3 is CSAVTGMRANYGYTF.

Concerning this clone: With the read ending 3 residues before the CDR3 end, the germline J gene is used to fill in that end. The chain combines TRBV9 with TRBJ2-3, with unresolved D. Trimming shortened V by 4 bases and J by 4 bases, and 13 bases separated the two germline ends. The CDR3 is 14 amino acids. The germline V gene has CDR1 SGDLS and CDR2 YYNGEE. CDR3 residues: CASSSSTMADTQYF. The DNA read from the CDR3 is TGTGCCAGCAGCTCTTCTACCATGGCAGATACG.

About this clone itself: Its ends do not fully match the called genes, so a read error is possible. The read ends 3 residues early relative to the CDR3; the germline J gene fills the gap. This specimen includes other DNA sequences encoding the same CDR3. This chain joins TRBV5-5 and TRBJ1-3; 8 bases match TRBD1. CDR1 SGHKS and CDR2 YYEKEE come from the germline V gene (reference sequence). CDR3 length: 15 amino acids. The part of the CDR3 DNA that was read is TGTGCCAGCAGCCCGTTATCAGGGGGCTTAAACACT. This translates into CASSPLSGGLNT. The whole CDR3 region reads CASSPLSGGLNTIYF.

Turning to this clone: The read ends 3 residues before the CDR3 terminus; that terminus is restored from the germline J gene. The rearrangement joins TRBV27 to TRBJ2-2; perhaps TRBD1 as D (5 bases). Trimming cost V 4 bases and J 10 bases, with 10 bases left between them. The CDR3 runs 12 residues. Germline CDR1 MNHEY, CDR2 SMNVEV (reference sequence). The CDR3 DNA, read in part, is TGTGCCAGCAGTTCAGACAGAGTGGAG. Amino acids: CASSSDRVE. In full, the CDR3 reads CASSSDRVELFF.

About this clone: The read falls 3 residues short of the CDR3 end, and the missing part is taken from the germline J gene. The chain joins TRBV7-2 to TRBJ2-3, with 8 bases that match TRBD1. This CDR3 spans 14 amino acids. Unmatched junction bases numbered 5, after V lost 5 bases and J lost 4 bases. Germline-derived CDR1 and CDR2 are SGHTA and FQGNSA. The sequenced CDR3 bases are TGTGCCAGCAGCCCAGACAGGGGCTCAGATACG. It encodes CASSPDRGSDT. The entire CDR3 reads CASSPDRGSDTQYF.

Notes on this clone: The sequenced fragment ends 3 residues before the CDR3 boundary, so the rest is inferred from the germline J gene. V gene TRBV5-4 combines with J gene TRBJ2-7, with TRBD1 identical over 9 bases. V trimming: 4 bases; J trimming: 0 bases; junction bases outside the gene matches: 5. The CDR3 sequence is 15 residues long. CDR1 and CDR2 (germline): SGHNT, YYREEE (reference sequence). The CDR3 is CASSRGQGSSYEQYF. The sequenced part of the CDR3 DNA is TGTGCCAGCAGCCGGGGACAGGGCAGCTCCTACGAG.

Turning to this clone: The read ends 3 residues before the CDR3 terminus; that terminus is restored from the germline J gene. The V and J genes are TRBV11-3 and TRBJ1-1, with D unclear. CDR3 size: 15 residues. CDR1 is SGHNT, CDR2 YENEEA, per germline. With 1 base removed from V and 1 base from J, the gap between germline ends came to 10 bases. The CDR3 loop is CASSLVGGRNTEAFF. CDR3 bases read: TGTGCCAGCAGCTTAGTTGGCGGAAGGAACACTGAA.

Comments on this clone: The read terminates 3 residues ahead of where the CDR3 ends, so the germline J gene completes it. The chain joins TRBV30 to TRBJ2-5; D is ambiguous. The CDR3 sequence is 11 residues long. CDR1 GTSNPN and CDR2 SVGIG come from the germline V gene (reference sequence). V gave up 2 bases and J gave up 3 bases, with 4 bases separating them. CDR3 bases read: TGTGCCTGGAGTCTAAAAGAGACC. This codes for CAWSLKET. The CDR3 reads in full as CAWSLKETQYF.

For this clone: The DNA ends 3 residues before the CDR3 does, and the rest of the CDR3 is filled in from the germline J gene. V is TRBV7-2 and J is TRBJ1-5, with 8 bases aligning to TRBD1. The CDR3 sequence is 14 residues long. Germline CDR1 is SGHTA and CDR2 is FQGNSA. V lost 3 bases and J lost 4; bases outside the gene matches: 2. CDR3 residues: CASSFTGGNQPQHF. The sequenced part of the CDR3 DNA is TGTGCCAGCAGCTTTACAGGGGGGAATCAGCCC.

Of note for this clone: The CDR3 goes on 3 residues after the read ends, and that part is filled in from the germline J gene. The V and J genes are TRBV12-5 and TRBJ2-7; 7 bases agree with TRBD1. CDR1 is LGHNT and CDR2 is FRNRAP in the germline V gene. The CDR3 covers 13 residues. Germline trimming cut 5 bases from V and 3 bases from J; bases unmatched to any gene: 4. The sequenced part of the CDR3 DNA is TGTGCTAGTGGTCGACAGGGATTCTACGAG. Translation: CASGRQGFYE. In full, the CDR3 is CASGRQGFYEQYF.

Of note for this clone: The read halts 3 residues ahead of the CDR3 end, with the missing end drawn from the germline J gene. The J gene is TRBJ1-3, the V gene TRBV2, with D possibly matching TRBD1 (5 bases). CDR1 and CDR2 from the germline V gene are SNHLY and FYNNEI. The CDR3 loop spans 15 amino acids. The V and J ends lost 7 bases and 0 bases respectively, with 13 bases between them. CDR3 bases read: TGTGCCAGCACCCTAGGGGAGTTCTCTGGAAACACC. This sequence encodes CASTLGEFSGNT. In full, the CDR3 reads CASTLGEFSGNTIYF.

On this clone itself: Coverage ceases 3 residues before the CDR3 finishes, and the germline J gene fills in the end. This chain links TRBV20-1 with TRBJ2-2; D is possibly TRBD1 (7 bases). Germline V gene sequence: CDR1 DFQATT, CDR2 SNEGSKA (reference sequence). The CDR3 extends over 15 amino acids. CDR3 bases read: TGCAGTGCTAGAGAGACAGGGTCGGGGGCCAACGTG. Translating it yields CSARETGSGANV. The complete CDR3 reads CSARETGSGANVLFF.

Concerning this clone: The read finishes 3 residues shy of the CDR3 end, and the germline J gene is used to complete it. V usage is TRBV18 and J usage is TRBJ2-2; perhaps TRBD1 as D (6 bases). Germline CDR1 and CDR2: KGHSH and LQKENI. This CDR3 is 12 amino acids long. CDR3 bases read: TGTGCCAGCCGGGACAACCACGAACCG. Protein: CASRDNHEP. The entire CDR3 is CASRDNHEPLFF.

On this clone itself: The read terminates 3 residues ahead of where the CDR3 ends, so the germline J gene completes it. The chain joins TRBV13 to TRBJ2-2; 9 bases match TRBD1. This CDR3 region has 14 residues. CDR1 and CDR2 from the germline V gene are PRHDT and FYEKMQ (reference sequence). The CDR3 reads CASSKDRGNSPLFF. The CDR3 bases that were read are TGTGCCAGCAGCAAGGACAGGGGCAATTCACCG.

As regards this clone: With the read ending 3 residues before the CDR3 end, the germline J gene is used to fill in that end. V is TRBV19 and J is TRBJ1-5; 8 bases fit TRBD1. With 4 bases clipped from V and 5 bases from J, the junction kept 4 bases outside the gene matches. The CDR3 loop spans 14 amino acids. Germline V gene lookup returns CDR1 LNHDA and CDR2 SQIVND (reference sequence). CDR3 DNA, as far as it was read: TGTGCCAGTAGTAACAGGGGGAGGGATCAGCCC. This encodes CASSNRGRDQP. The full CDR3 sequence reads CASSNRGRDQPQHF. Full variable domain (missing parts from reference TRBV19 and TRBJ1-5): DGGITQSPKYLFRKEGQNVTLSCEQNLNHDAMYWYRQDPGQGLRLIYYSQIVNDFQKGDIAEGYSVSREKKESFPLTVTSAQKNPTAFYLCASSNRGRDQPQHFGDGTRLSIL.

For this clone: The read terminates 3 residues before the CDR3 end, so the remaining end is supplied by the germline J gene. This sequence joins TRBV18 and TRBJ2-4, with 8 positions matching TRBD2. From germline, CDR1 is KGHSH and CDR2 LQKENI. The CDR3 extends over 15 amino acids. The chain's CDR3 is CASSPSAGENYGQYF. The DNA read from the CDR3 is TGTGCCAGCTCACCGTCAGCGGGAGAAAACTATGGT.